These 17 T cell receptor beta chains share one sample of origin, sequenced in a study of cytomegalovirus exposure and HLA in healthy donors. With 60 Vbeta and 13 Jbeta primers, the PCR was carried out. Assay: immunoSEQ multiplex PCR; the TCRdb copy retains only in-frame clones and omits some. The data hold over 65,000 clones, with around 72% observed a single time. The sample comprised PBMCs. All receptors derive from a woman in her 30s in good health and CMV-seropositive.

V is TRBV9 and J is TRBJ1-2; TRBD1 aligns across 8 bases. The CDR3 spans 18 residues. V was pared by 0 bases and J by 0 bases, with 10 bases of the junction left unmatched. Germline lookup yields CDR1 SGDLS and CDR2 YYNGEE. CDR3 sequence (DNA): TGTGCCAGCAGCGTAGAACCGACAGGGGTCACCACTAACTATGGCTACACCTTC. Its translation is CASSVEPTGVTTNYGYTF.

The V and J genes are TRBV18 and TRBJ2-6; 8 nucleotides match TRBD1. Losses at the gene ends were 4 bases for V and 3 bases for J; bases not matched to a gene: 8. The CDR3 is 17 residues long. Germline V gene data show CDR1 as KGHSH and CDR2 as LQKENI. CDR3 nucleotides: TGTGCCAGCTCACGGGAAGGCAGGGGGCTTGGGGCCAACGTCCTGACTTTC. Protein: CASSREGRGLGANVLTF. The whole variable domain, filled in from reference TRBV18 and TRBJ2-6, reads NAGVMQNPRHLVRRRGQEARLRCSPMKGHSHVYWYRQLPEEGLKFMVYLQKENIIDESGMPKERFSAEFPKEGPSILRIQQVVRGDSAAYFCASSREGRGLGANVLTFGAGSRLTVL.

This rearrangement joins TRBV11-2 to TRBJ2-5; TRBD2 matches at 10 bases. The CDR3 consists of 15 residues. Trimming cost V 5 bases and J 5 bases; bases outside gene matches: 8. Germline CDR1 SGHAT, CDR2 FQNNGV. The CDR3 reads CASSLSGRYRETQYF. Here the CDR3 DNA reads TGTGCCAGCAGCCTTAGCGGGAGGTATAGGGAGACCCAGTACTTC.

This clone was seen a handful of times. The rearrangement joins TRBV10-3 to TRBJ1-2; D remains unclear. Trimming cost V 6 bases and J 4 bases, with 27 bases left between them. CDR3 length: 18 amino acids. The germline CDR1 and CDR2 sequences are ENHRY and SYGVKD. As DNA, the CDR3 is TGTGCCATCAGGGAAGCCCTCGACAAGGGTTTTGGAGGCTATGGCTACACCTTC. Translated: CAIREALDKGFGGYGYTF.

The CDR3 DNA is TGTGCCTGGAGTTCAGGGTACGAGCAGTACTTC. Protein: CAWSSGYEQYF. The chain uses TRBV30 and TRBJ2-7, with a tentative D call TRBD1 (5 bases). CDR3 size: 11 residues. Trimming cost V 2 bases and J 4 bases, with 6 bases left between them. Germline V gene lookup returns CDR1 GTSNPN and CDR2 SVGIG (reference sequence).

This chain joins TRBV13 and TRBJ1-5, with TRBD1 matching over 9 bases. The CDR3 totals 15 residues. Germline V gene lookup returns CDR1 PRHDT and CDR2 FYEKMQ (reference sequence). Unmatched junction bases numbered 6, after V lost 5 bases and J lost 4 bases. CDR3 region: CASSAGTGLNQPQHF. The CDR3 DNA reads as TGTGCCAGCAGCGCCGGGACAGGGCTTAATCAGCCCCAGCATTTT. Variable domain in full (rest from reference TRBV13 and TRBJ1-5): AAGVIQSPRHLIKEKRETATLKCYPIPRHDTVYWYQQGPGQDPQFLISFYEKMQSDKGSIPDRFSAQQFSDYHSELNMSSLELGDSALYFCASSAGTGLNQPQHFGDGTRLSIL.

The chain employs TRBV7-2 and TRBJ2-3; D not certain. The CDR3 length is 17 residues. Germline V gene lookup returns CDR1 SGHTA and CDR2 FQGNSA. Trimming left V 1 base short and J 0 bases short, with 14 bases between. The CDR3 DNA follows: TGTGCCAGCAGCTTAGGGTCCGGTCTCTCTAGCACAGATACGCAGTATTTT. Translation: CASSLGSGLSSTDTQYF.

The rearrangement joins TRBV2 to TRBJ1-2, with 8 bases that match TRBD1. Germline V lookup: CDR1 SNHLY, CDR2 FYNNEI. The length of the CDR3 is 14 residues. J gave up 8 bases and V 7 bases, and 12 bases lay outside the gene matches. CDR3 sequence reads: CASTKDRVLGGYTF. CDR3 in DNA: TGTGCCAGCACTAAGGACAGGGTTTTGGGCGGCTACACCTTC. Drawing the rest from reference TRBV2 and TRBJ1-2, the complete variable domain is EPEVTQTPSHQVTQMGQEVILRCVPISNHLYFYWYRQILGQKVEFLVSFYNNEISEKSEIFDDQFSVERPDGSNFTLKIRSTKLEDSAMYFCASTKDRVLGGYTFGSGTRLTVV.

This chain joins TRBV10-3 and TRBJ2-7, with 9 bases fitting TRBD2. The CDR3 runs to 14 residues. Per the germline V gene, CDR1 is ENHRY and CDR2 is SYGVKD. The trim removed 2 bases at V and 6 bases at J, leaving 5 bases unmatched. The CDR3 sequence is CAISEGLASTEQYF. The DNA for the CDR3 is TGTGCCATCAGTGAGGGACTAGCGTCTACCGAGCAGTACTTC.

The chain carries TRBV4-2 and TRBJ2-5; 7 bases line up with TRBD2. Germline V CDR1 and CDR2: LGHNA, YNFKEQ. This CDR3 has 16 residues. The J segment lost 4 bases and the V segment lost 0 bases, leaving 8 bases of the junction unmatched. DNA of the CDR3: TGTGCCAGCAGCCAAGAAGGGCGGGAGAGGGTAGAGACCCAGTACTTC. The encoded protein is CASSQEGRERVETQYF.

This clone was detected only once. This sequence joins TRBV18 and TRBJ1-1; TRBD1 might be the D (6 bases). Per the germline V gene, CDR1 is KGHSH and CDR2 is LQKENI. This CDR3 is built from 17 residues. V lost 3 bases and J lost 2, with 19 bases in between. DNA of the CDR3: TGTGCCAGCTCACCTTCGGACAGAAATACCTTTAACACTGAAGCTTTCTTT. Protein: CASSPSDRNTFNTEAFF.

The table lists this clone with a count of one. The CDR3: CAISRFRTGTPGGGELFF. The DNA of the CDR3 is TGTGCCATCAGTCGTTTCCGAACCGGGACACCAGGGGGCGGGGAGCTGTTTTTT. The rearrangement joins TRBV10-3 to TRBJ2-2; 7 nucleotides line up with TRBD1. Per germline, CDR1 ENHRY and CDR2 SYGVKD. This CDR3 spans 18 amino acids. J gave up 7 bases and V 5 bases, and 19 bases lay outside the gene matches.

This clone was seen more than once but under ten times. The V gene is TRBV7-9, the J gene TRBJ1-1; possibly TRBD1 for D (5 bases). Trimming removed 5 bases from V and 7 bases from J, with 11 bases in between. The germline CDR1 and CDR2 sequences are SEHNR and FQNEAQ (reference sequence). The length of the CDR3 is 12 residues. The CDR3 here is CASSRTGDEAFF. The CDR3 coding sequence is TGTGCCAGCAGCCGAACAGGAGATGAAGCTTTCTTT.

This clone was seen just once. The gene calls are TRBV7-3 and TRBJ1-1; D remains ambiguous. The ends were cut back, 2 bases at V and 1 base at J, with 5 bases in the middle. The CDR3 is 13 amino acids. The germline V gene encodes CDR1 SGHTA and CDR2 FQGTGA. CDR3 in amino acids: CASSLRRNTEAFF. DNA for the CDR3: TGTGCCAGCAGCTTACGTAGGAACACTGAAGCTTTCTTT.

The sample holds a few counts of this clone. J is TRBJ1-4 and V is TRBV5-1; TRBD1 is a possible D gene (5 bases). Looked up from germline, CDR1 is SGHRS and CDR2 is YFSETQ. There are 15 residues in the CDR3. Trimming shortened V by 4 bases and J by 7 bases, and 17 bases separated the two germline ends. The CDR3 sequence: CASSTSGSGVEKLFF. The CDR3 bases are TGCGCCAGCAGCACGTCAGGGTCGGGCGTTGAAAAACTGTTTTTT.

This chain links TRBV21-1 with TRBJ2-5; the D call TRBD2 from the table was never checked on the DNA. TRBV21-1 is assigned pseudogene status. This CDR3 region has 13 residues. For the CDR3, the DNA is TGTGCCAGCAGCAACGGGATCCGGGAGACCCAGTACTTC. It yields the protein CASSNGIRETQYF.

The gene calls are TRBV7-9 and TRBJ2-5, with TRBD1 matching over 10 bases. CDR3 size: 16 residues. Per germline, CDR1 SEHNR and CDR2 FQNEAQ (reference sequence). J gave up 1 base and V 1 base, and 3 bases lay outside the gene matches. The CDR3: CASSLGDRGVQETQYF. The CDR3 DNA reads as TGTGCCAGCAGCTTAGGGGACAGGGGCGTCCAAGAGACCCAGTACTTC.